This TCR beta chain was documented in a study of identical twins. The germline CDR1 and CDR2 sequences are SGHVS and FNYEAQ. V lost 0 bases and J lost 9; bases outside the gene matches: 6. The CDR3 spans 15 residues. In its sample, this clonotype was seen a few times. Each CDR3 protein gets one entry after TCRdb re-called the 5' RACE reads with MiXCR. Of about 720,000 distinct CDR3 sequences listed, about 20% are singletons. The same sample was also studied in work on T cells expressing NK-cell markers.

This clonotype was obtained from a woman younger than 35 in good health. Sequencing was carried out using PBMCs. The chain has TRBV7-6 and TRBJ2-1, with 9 nucleotides matching TRBD2. The DNA of the CDR3 is TGTGCCAGCAGCTTAGCGGGGGGACTAGCCTCTGAGCAGTTCTTC. Residues: CASSLAGGLASEQFF.